The 14 T cell receptor beta chains below come from one sample, sequenced in a study of blood T cell repertoires in COVID-19. Profiled with immunoSEQ multiplex PCR; TCRdb holds only in-frame clones, not every one. The table shows under 150,000 clones, with approximately 80% occurring only once. The sequenced sample was PBMCs or T cells enriched from blood (not recorded which). Receptor source: a man in his fifties in a cohort exposed to, infected with or recovered from COVID-19 (not recorded which).

V is TRBV28 and J is TRBJ2-4; TRBD2 matches 10 bases. Germline-derived CDR1 and CDR2 are MDHEN and SYDVKM. This CDR3 contains 14 residues. V dropped 10 bases and J dropped 8; count of bases not matched to a gene: 11. As DNA, the CDR3 is TGTGCCATCACGAGCGGGGGGGCCGGGTACATTCAGTACTTC. Translation gives CAITSGGAGYIQYF.

This sequence joins TRBV28 and TRBJ2-4; D gene uncertain. The germline CDR1 and CDR2 sequences are MDHEN and SYDVKM. The CDR3 sequence is 11 residues long. Trimming removed 5 bases at V and 8 bases at J, with 7 bases between. The DNA for the CDR3 is TGTGCCAGCAGTCCCTCGGACATTCAGTACTTC. Its translation: CASSPSDIQYF.

The V gene is TRBV9, the J gene TRBJ1-3, with D possibly TRBD1 on 6 matching bases. The ends were cut back, 1 base at V and 4 bases at J, with 12 bases in the middle. Germline-derived CDR1 and CDR2 are SGDLS and YYNGEE. This CDR3 spans 15 amino acids. The DNA for the CDR3 is TGTGCCAGCAGCGTAACACAGGGTACAGGAAACACCATATATTTT. Its protein is CASSVTQGTGNTIYF.

This chain joins TRBV6-5 and TRBJ2-3; no clear D. The germline V and J ends were trimmed by 3 bases and 5 bases, with 3 bases remaining between them. The CDR3 is made up of 11 amino acids. Germline CDR1 reads MNHEY; CDR2 reads SVGAGI. The CDR3 region has the DNA TGTGCCAGCAGTTATAGAGATACGCAGTATTTT. It translates to CASSYRDTQYF.

This clone was seen a handful of times. V gene TRBV28 combines with J gene TRBJ2-3; D gene unclear. The germline V gene encodes CDR1 MDHEN and CDR2 SYDVKM. This CDR3 contains 14 residues. With 3 bases removed from V and 2 bases from J, the gap between germline ends came to 9 bases. CDR3 region: CASSFMTFTDTQYF. The CDR3 bases are TGTGCCAGCAGTTTTATGACTTTCACAGATACGCAGTATTTT. Based on the CDR3 plus reference TRBV28 and TRBJ2-3, the full variable domain is DVKVTQSSRYLVKRTGEKVFLECVQDMDHENMFWYRQDPGLGLRLIYFSYDVKMKEKGDIPEGYSVSREKKERFSLILESASTNQTSMYLCASSFMTFTDTQYFGPGTRLTVL.

This clone turned up a few times. The chain joins TRBV9 to TRBJ2-7; D is perhaps TRBD2 (6 bases). This CDR3 region has 16 residues. V was cut by 4 bases and J by 3 bases, with 20 bases left in between. Germline V gene sequence: CDR1 SGDLS, CDR2 YYNGEE. CDR3 DNA sequence: TGTGCCAGCAGCTCCTATCCCGGGACTGCAATCTACGAGCAGTACTTC. Its translation is CASSSYPGTAIYEQYF.

The CDR3 nucleotides are TGTGCCAGCAGTTCAGGACAGGAGTTGTACAATGAGCAGTTCTTC. It yields the protein CASSSGQELYNEQFF. V and J are TRBV13 and TRBJ2-1; 7 bases map to TRBD1. In germline, CDR1 is PRHDT, CDR2 FYEKMQ (reference sequence). This CDR3 region has 15 residues. V dropped 6 bases and J dropped 4; count of bases not matched to a gene: 9. The full variable domain, rest sourced from reference TRBV13 and TRBJ2-1, is AAGVIQSPRHLIKEKRETATLKCYPIPRHDTVYWYQQGPGQDPQFLISFYEKMQSDKGSIPDRFSAQQFSDYHSELNMSSLELGDSALYFCASSSGQELYNEQFFGPGTRLTVL.

The V and J genes are TRBV30 and TRBJ2-7; D is perhaps TRBD2 (6 bases). The CDR3 length is 15 residues. Germline CDR1 is GTSNPN and CDR2 is SVGIG (reference sequence). V lost 2 bases, J lost 6 bases, and 20 bases lay in between. The CDR3 loop reads CAWSRTGLDLGEQYF. The CDR3 region has the DNA TGTGCCTGGAGTCGAACGGGACTCGACCTTGGCGAGCAGTACTTC.

J is TRBJ2-3 and V is TRBV5-8, with D tentatively TRBD1 (6 bases). The length of the CDR3 is 14 residues. Trimming removed 4 bases at V and 4 bases at J, with 13 bases between. Looked up from germline, CDR1 is SGHTS and CDR2 is YDEGEE. CDR3 loop: CASSVRGSSDTQYF. In DNA form, the CDR3 reads TGTGCCAGCAGCGTGAGGGGGAGTTCAGATACGCAGTATTTT.

The gene calls are TRBV2 and TRBJ2-5; 7 nucleotides line up with TRBD2. Germline-derived CDR1 and CDR2 are SNHLY and FYNNEI. The CDR3 totals 14 residues. V lost 8 bases and J lost 9; bases outside the gene matches: 15. The CDR3 DNA sequence: TGTGCCAGCCTACCCGGGCGGGCAGGGAGGGCCCAGTACTTC. This codes for CASLPGRAGRAQYF.

This sequence joins TRBV11-2 and TRBJ2-2, with D perhaps matching TRBD1 (7 bases). Deletions cut 7 bases from V and 5 bases from J, with 17 bases between. Germline CDR1 and CDR2: SGHAT and FQNNGV. CDR3 size: 15 residues. CDR3 residues: CASTPWAGGTGELFF. The CDR3 DNA follows: TGTGCCAGCACCCCATGGGCAGGGGGGACCGGGGAGCTGTTTTTT.

The V call is TRBV6-5, the J call TRBJ2-5, with 11 nucleotides matching TRBD2. The CDR3 runs 15 residues. V was clipped by 8 bases and J by 2 bases; unmatched bases: 7. Germline V gives CDR1 MNHEY, CDR2 SVGAGI. The CDR3 is CASFPLAGGQETQYF. The CDR3, as DNA: TGTGCCAGCTTTCCATTAGCGGGAGGGCAAGAGACCCAGTACTTC.

At least ten counts were recorded for this clone. The rearrangement uses TRBV14 and TRBJ1-6, with 7 bases matching TRBD1. Trimming removed 1 base from V and 10 bases from J; junction bases left unmatched: 7. Looked up from germline, CDR1 is SGHDN and CDR2 is FVKESK. The CDR3 runs to 15 residues. The chain's CDR3 is CASSQVRQGRSPLHF. The CDR3 region has the DNA TGTGCCAGCAGCCAAGTTCGACAGGGACGCTCACCCCTCCACTTT.

This chain uses TRBV2 with TRBJ1-1; D uncertain. The CDR3 extends over 12 amino acids. Germline V lookup: CDR1 SNHLY, CDR2 FYNNEI. Trimming took 7 bases from V and 1 from J, leaving 7 bases between them. CDR3 sequence (DNA): TGTGCCAGCAATTGGCAGAACACTGAAGCTTTCTTT. It is translated as CASNWQNTEAFF.